This T cell receptor beta chain is drawn from a study of lymphopenia after photon versus proton radiotherapy. Germline assignment: CDR1 LNHDA and CDR2 SQIVND (reference sequence). This CDR3 is 13 amino acids long. The J segment lost 5 bases and the V segment lost 5 bases, leaving 5 bases of the junction unmatched. The data were produced by immunoSEQ multiplex PCR, yet TCRdb's version contains in-frame clones alone and is incomplete. Here the sample spans 65,000 to 75,000 clones, approximately 87% being singletons. The chain combines TRBV19 with TRBJ1-1, with TRBD1 matching over 7 bases. Sequenced material: peripheral blood, taken from a patient treated with proton-based radiotherapy. This sequence originates from a man aged 80 or over with esophageal cancer. CDR3 protein: CASSPGGSTEAFF. The CDR3, as DNA: TGTGCCAGTAGTCCAGGGGGGAGTACTGAAGCTTTCTTT. Full variable domain (rest looked up from reference TRBV19 and TRBJ1-1): DGGITQSPKYLFRKEGQNVTLSCEQNLNHDAMYWYRQDPGQGLRLIYYSQIVNDFQKGDIAEGYSVSREKKESFPLTVTSAQKNPTAFYLCASSPGGSTEAFFGQGTRLTVV.